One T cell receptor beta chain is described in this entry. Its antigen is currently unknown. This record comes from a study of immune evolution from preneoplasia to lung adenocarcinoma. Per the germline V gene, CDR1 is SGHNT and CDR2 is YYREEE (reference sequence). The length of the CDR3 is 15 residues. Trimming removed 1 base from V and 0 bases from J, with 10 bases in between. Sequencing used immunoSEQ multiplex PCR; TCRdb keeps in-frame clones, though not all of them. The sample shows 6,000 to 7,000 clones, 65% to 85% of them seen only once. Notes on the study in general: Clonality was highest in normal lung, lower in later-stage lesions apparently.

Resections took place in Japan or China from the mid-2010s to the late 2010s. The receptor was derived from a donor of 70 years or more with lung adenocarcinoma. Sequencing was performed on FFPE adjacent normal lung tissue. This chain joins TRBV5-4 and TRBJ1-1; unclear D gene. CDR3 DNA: TGTGCCAGCAGCTTGTTTAGTGTCGTGAACACTGAAGCTTTCTTT. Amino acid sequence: CASSLFSVVNTEAFF.